The text below deals with one TCR beta chain. The data belong to a study of metastatic and nonmetastatic thyroid tumors. The overall study: Repertoires were compared across blood and tumor or nodule tissue from malignant and benign thyroid patients.

CDR1 and CDR2 from the germline V gene are DFQATT and SNEGSKA (reference sequence). The junction had 13 bases not matched to a gene; V was cut back by 4 bases and J by 5 bases. The CDR3 spans 16 residues. Every patient was untreated before thyroid surgery. TCRdb re-analyzed the PCR reads using MiXCR. Seen here are tens of thousands of clones, approximately 20% observed once, and the top ten hold 18%. The sequence was obtained from a female donor with papillary thyroid cancer or a benign thyroid nodule (not recorded which). Some clones in this sample may be carry-over from other donors' samples. The V and J genes are TRBV20-1 and TRBJ2-2; the match to TRBD2 covers 7 bases. Sequenced sample: blood. DNA of the CDR3: TGCAGTGCTAAAAAATCGGGGGGAAGGATAACCGGGGAGCTGTTTTTT. Its protein is CSAKKSGGRITGELFF.